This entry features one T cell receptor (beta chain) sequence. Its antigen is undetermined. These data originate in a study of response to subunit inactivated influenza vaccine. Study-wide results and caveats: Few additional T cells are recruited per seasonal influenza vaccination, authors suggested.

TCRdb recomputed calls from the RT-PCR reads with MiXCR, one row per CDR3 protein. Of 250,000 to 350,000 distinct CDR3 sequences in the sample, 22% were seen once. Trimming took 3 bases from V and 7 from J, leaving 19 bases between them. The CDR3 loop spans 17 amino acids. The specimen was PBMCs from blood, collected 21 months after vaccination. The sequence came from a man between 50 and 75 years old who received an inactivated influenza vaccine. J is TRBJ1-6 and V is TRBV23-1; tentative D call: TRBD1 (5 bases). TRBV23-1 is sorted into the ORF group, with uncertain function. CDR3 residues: CASSQDYRDPLNSPLHF. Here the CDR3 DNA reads TGCGCCAGCAGTCAGGATTACCGGGACCCCTTAAATTCACCCCTCCACTTT.